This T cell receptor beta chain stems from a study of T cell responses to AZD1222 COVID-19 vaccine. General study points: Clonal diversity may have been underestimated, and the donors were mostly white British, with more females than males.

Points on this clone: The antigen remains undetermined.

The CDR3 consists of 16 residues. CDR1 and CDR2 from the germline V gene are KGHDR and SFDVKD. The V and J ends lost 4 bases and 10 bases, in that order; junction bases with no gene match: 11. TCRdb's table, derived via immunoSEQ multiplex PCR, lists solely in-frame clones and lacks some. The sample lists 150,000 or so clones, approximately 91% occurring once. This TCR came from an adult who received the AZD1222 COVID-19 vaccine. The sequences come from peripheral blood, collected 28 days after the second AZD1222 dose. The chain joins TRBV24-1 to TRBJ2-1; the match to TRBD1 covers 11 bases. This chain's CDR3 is CATSDRGTGGVGEQFF. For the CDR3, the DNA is TGTGCCACCAGTGACCGCGGGACAGGGGGTGTCGGGGAGCAGTTCTTC.